This note documents a single TCR beta chain sequence. As yet, its antigen is unknown. This sample is part of a study of post-analysis software for immune sequencing data. Study-level results: Controls showed lower frequencies than patients for roughly 5 TRBV segments, and TRBV5-6, TRBV5-1 and TRBV20-1 were among these.

The CDR3 loop spans 20 amino acids. V dropped 5 bases and J dropped 3; count of bases not matched to a gene: 19. Germline V lookup: CDR1 SGHTA, CDR2 FQGNSA. Built from TCR beta cDNA, the libraries had unique molecular identifiers in them. Each CDR3 protein is one row after TCRdb ran MiXCR on the PCR reads. Found here are about 800,000 distinct CDR3 sequences, roughly 30% of them singletons; the top ten hold 0.56%. Input material: blood. The rearrangement joins TRBV7-2 to TRBJ2-7; 13 positions agree with TRBD2. The TCR comes from a girl aged 5 to 17 with multiple sclerosis. The CDR3 DNA reads as TGTGCCAGCAGCCGGCGGAGAGGACTAGCGGGAGTCGGTACTAACTACGAGCAGTACTTC. It translates to CASSRRRGLAGVGTNYEQYF.